The clone carrying this T cell receptor (beta chain) was seen more than once but under ten times. Its antigen is currently unknown. This specimen comes from a study of neurological immune-mediated disorders. Trimming took off 5 bases at V and 0 bases at J, with 7 bases between the two ends. Germline CDR1 reads SQVTM; CDR2 reads ANQGSEA. The CDR3 has 13 amino acids. Study-wide results and limits: Neither clinical nor MRI features were associated with the multiple sclerosis repertoire cluster.

The authors made cDNA by 5'RACE with 10-nucleotide random UMIs. Over 170 million TCR-beta sequences, together covering 15-18 subjects, were produced by every individual sequencing run that was carried out. TCRdb reprocessed the 5' RACE reads via MiXCR and lists one record per CDR3 protein. In the table there are 120,000 or so distinct CDR3 sequences, approximately 3.2% of which are singletons. This chain links TRBV29-1 with TRBJ2-2; no definite D call. The sequenced sample was PBMCs. The sequence derives from a woman aged 25 to 39 with multiple sclerosis. The CDR3 DNA is TGCAGCGTTAATCCAGCGAACACCGGGGAGCTGTTTTTT. Encoded protein: CSVNPANTGELFF.